What follows describes a single T cell receptor beta chain. Its antigen is still unknown. Looked up from germline, CDR1 is KGHSH and CDR2 is LQKENI. V gave up 5 bases and J gave up 2 bases; unmatched junction bases: 2. This CDR3 contains 15 residues. Baseline, cycle 4 day 1, and cycle 7 day 1 were the blood sampling points. This sample was included in a study of OX40 agonist ivuxolimab in advanced cancers. Study details: Hepatocellular carcinoma, melanoma, renal cell or head and neck cancer affected the dose-escalation patients. Antecedent anti-PD-1, anti-PD-L1 or anti-CTLA-4 therapy was permissible, with around 41% having received some.

Study results and limitations: The 0.1-3.0 mg/kg partial responders had among the lowest clonal expansion.

Generated by immunoSEQ multiplex PCR, the TCRdb table keeps only in-frame clones and is missing some. The sample has tens of thousands of clones; roughly nine tenths are singletons. Sequenced material: CD4+ or CD8+ T cells sorted from blood, taken in a trial of the OX40 agonist ivuxolimab. The chain uses TRBV18 and TRBJ2-2; 10 positions match TRBD2. The TCR was taken from an adult with an advanced solid tumor such as melanoma, head and neck, liver or kidney cancer. The chain's CDR3 is CASSSLAGNTGELFF. CDR3 DNA: TGTGCCAGCTCATCACTAGCGGGAAACACCGGGGAGCTGTTTTTT.